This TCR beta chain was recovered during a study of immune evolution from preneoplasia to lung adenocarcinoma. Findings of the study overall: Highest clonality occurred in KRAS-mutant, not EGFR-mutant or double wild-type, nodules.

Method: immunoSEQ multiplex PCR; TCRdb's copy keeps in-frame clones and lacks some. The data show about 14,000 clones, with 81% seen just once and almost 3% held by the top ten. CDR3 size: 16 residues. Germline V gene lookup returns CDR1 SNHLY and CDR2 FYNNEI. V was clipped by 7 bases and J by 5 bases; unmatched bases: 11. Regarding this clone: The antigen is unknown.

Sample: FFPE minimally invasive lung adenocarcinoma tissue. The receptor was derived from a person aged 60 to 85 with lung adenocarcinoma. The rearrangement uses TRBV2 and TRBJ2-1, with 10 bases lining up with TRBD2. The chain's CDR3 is CASIIEAGGGNNEQFF. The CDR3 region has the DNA TGTGCCAGCATTATAGAAGCGGGAGGGGGAAACAATGAGCAGTTCTTC.